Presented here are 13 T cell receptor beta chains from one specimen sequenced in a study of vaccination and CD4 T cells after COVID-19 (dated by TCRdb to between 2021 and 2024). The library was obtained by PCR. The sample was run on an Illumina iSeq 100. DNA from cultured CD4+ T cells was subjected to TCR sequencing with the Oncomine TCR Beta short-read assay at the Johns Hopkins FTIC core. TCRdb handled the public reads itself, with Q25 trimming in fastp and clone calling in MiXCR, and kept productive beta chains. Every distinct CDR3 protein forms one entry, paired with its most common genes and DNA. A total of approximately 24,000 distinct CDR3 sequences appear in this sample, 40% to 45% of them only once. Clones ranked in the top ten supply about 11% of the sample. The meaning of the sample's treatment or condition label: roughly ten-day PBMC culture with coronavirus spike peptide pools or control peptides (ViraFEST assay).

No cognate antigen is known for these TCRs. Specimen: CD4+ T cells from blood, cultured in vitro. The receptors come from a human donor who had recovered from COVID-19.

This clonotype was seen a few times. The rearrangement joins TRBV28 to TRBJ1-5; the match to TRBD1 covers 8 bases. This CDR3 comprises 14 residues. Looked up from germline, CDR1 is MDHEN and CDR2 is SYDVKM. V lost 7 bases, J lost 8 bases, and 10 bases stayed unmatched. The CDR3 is CASNIPGQDKPQHF. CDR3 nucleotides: TGTGCCAGCAATATTCCGGGACAGGATAAGCCCCAGCATTTT. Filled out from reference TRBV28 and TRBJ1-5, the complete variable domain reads DVKVTQSSRYLVKRTGEKVFLECVQDMDHENMFWYRQDPGLGLRLIYFSYDVKMKEKGDIPEGYSVSREKKERFSLILESASTNQTSMYLCASNIPGQDKPQHFGDGTRLSIL.

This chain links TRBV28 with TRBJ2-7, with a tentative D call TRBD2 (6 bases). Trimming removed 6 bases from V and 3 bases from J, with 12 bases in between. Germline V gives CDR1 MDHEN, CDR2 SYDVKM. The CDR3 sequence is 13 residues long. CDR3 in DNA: TGTGCCAGCAGCGGGAGTGGCATCTACGAGCAGTACTTC. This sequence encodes CASSGSGIYEQYF.

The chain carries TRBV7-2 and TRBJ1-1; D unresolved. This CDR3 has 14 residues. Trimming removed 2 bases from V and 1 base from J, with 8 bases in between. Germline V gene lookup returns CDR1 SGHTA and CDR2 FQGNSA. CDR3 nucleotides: TGTGCCAGCAGCTTATTGGTCAGGAACACTGAAGCTTTCTTT. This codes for CASSLLVRNTEAFF. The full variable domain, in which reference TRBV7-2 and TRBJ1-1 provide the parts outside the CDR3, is GAGVSQSPSNKVTEKGKDVELRCDPISGHTALYWYRQSLGQGLEFLIYFQGNSAPDKSGLPSDRFSAERTGGSVSTLTIQRTQQEDSAVYLCASSLLVRNTEAFFGQGTRLTVV.

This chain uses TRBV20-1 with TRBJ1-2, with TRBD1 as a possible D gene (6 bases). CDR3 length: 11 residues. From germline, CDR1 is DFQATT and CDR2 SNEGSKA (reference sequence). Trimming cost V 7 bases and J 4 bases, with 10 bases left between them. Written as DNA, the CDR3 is TGCAGTGTCGCACAGGGCTATGGCTACACCTTC. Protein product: CSVAQGYGYTF.

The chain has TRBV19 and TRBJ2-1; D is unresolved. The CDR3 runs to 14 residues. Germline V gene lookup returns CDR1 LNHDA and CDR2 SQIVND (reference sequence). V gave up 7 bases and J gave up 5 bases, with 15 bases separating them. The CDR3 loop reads CASKFGQAHNEQFF. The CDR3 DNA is TGTGCCAGTAAGTTCGGGCAGGCGCACAATGAGCAGTTCTTC.

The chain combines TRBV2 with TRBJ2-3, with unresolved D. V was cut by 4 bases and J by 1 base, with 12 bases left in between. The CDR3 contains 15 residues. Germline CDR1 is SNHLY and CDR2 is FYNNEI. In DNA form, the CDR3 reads TGTGCCAGCAGTGTCTCGGTAGGGCGCACAGATACGCAGTATTTT. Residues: CASSVSVGRTDTQYF.

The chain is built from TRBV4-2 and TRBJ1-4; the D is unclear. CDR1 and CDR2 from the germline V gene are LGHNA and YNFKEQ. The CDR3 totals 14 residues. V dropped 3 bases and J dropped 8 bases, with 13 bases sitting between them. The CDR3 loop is CASSQGALREKLFF. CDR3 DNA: TGTGCCAGCAGCCAGGGCGCCCTGAGAGAAAAACTGTTTTTT.

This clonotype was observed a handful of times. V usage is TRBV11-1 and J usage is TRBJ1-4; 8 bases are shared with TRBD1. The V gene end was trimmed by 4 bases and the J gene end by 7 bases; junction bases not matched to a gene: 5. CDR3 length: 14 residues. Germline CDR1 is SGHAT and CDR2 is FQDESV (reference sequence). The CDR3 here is CASSSRGLREKLFF. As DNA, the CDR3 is TGTGCCAGCAGCTCCAGGGGGCTTCGTGAAAAACTGTTTTTT.

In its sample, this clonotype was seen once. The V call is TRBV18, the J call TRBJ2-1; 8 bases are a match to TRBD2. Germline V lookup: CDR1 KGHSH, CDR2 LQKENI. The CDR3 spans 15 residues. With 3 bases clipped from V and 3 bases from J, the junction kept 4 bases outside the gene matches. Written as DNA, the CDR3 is TGTGCCAGCTCACCTAGCGGGAACGTCTACAATGAGCAGTTCTTC. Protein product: CASSPSGNVYNEQFF.

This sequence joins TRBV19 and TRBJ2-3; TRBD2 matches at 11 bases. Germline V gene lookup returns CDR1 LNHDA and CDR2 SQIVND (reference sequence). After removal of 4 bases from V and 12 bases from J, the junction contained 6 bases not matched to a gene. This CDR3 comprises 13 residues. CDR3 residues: CASSTHTSGGQYF. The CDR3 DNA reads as TGTGCCAGTAGTACCCACACTAGCGGGGGCCAGTATTTT.

The CDR3 DNA reads as TGTGCCAGCAGATTAGGGGGGCTTAGGTCGTCTGGGGCCAACGTCCTGACTTTC. Protein: CASRLGGLRSSGANVLTF. The V gene is TRBV25-1, the J gene TRBJ2-6; D might be TRBD1 or TRBD2, each matching 6 bases. Germline assignment: CDR1 MGHDK and CDR2 SYGVNS. V was pared by 6 bases and J by 1 base, with 19 bases between. CDR3 length: 18 residues.

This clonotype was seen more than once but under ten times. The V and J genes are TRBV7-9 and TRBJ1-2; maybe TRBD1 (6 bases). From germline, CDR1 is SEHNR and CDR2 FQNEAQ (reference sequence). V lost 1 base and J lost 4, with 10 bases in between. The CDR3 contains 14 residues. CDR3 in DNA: TGTGCCAGCAGCTTAGTAGGGGGAGGCTATGGCTACACCTTC. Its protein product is CASSLVGGGYGYTF.

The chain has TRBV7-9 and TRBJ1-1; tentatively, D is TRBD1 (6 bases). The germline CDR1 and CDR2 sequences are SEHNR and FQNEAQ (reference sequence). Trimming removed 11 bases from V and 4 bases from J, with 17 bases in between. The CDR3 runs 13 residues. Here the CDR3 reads CAGGREVSTEAFF. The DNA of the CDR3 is TGTGCCGGGGGCAGGGAAGTGAGCACTGAAGCTTTCTTT. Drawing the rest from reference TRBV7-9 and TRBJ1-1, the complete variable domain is DTGVSQNPRHKITKRGQNVTFRCDPISEHNRLYWYRQTLGQGPEFLTYFQNEAQLEKSRLLSDRFSAERPKGSFSTLEIQRTEQGDSAMYLCAGGREVSTEAFFGQGTRLTVV.